Listed here is a single TCR beta chain. The antigen it recognizes is unknown. Germline trimming amounts to 2 bases on V and 8 bases on J, with 3 as the count of junction bases outside the gene matches. The germline V gene sets CDR1 to SGHVS and CDR2 to FQNEAQ. Spanning cysteine to phenylalanine, the CDR3 consists of 13 amino acids. The retained sequence is limited to the CDR3, 39 bases, with the frame set at the first base. This entry comes from a study of cytomegalovirus exposure and HLA in healthy donors (dated by TCRdb to the late 2010s). In terms of the full investigation: An earlier analysis of approximately 600 of the donors reported 250 to 300 Gb of sequence data and some 120 million unique TCR beta sequences from 150 million to 200 million T cells. About 280 gigabases of sequencing data and around 80 million unique TCR sequences made up an early release that covered some 640 HLA-typed donors. Of the roughly 400 genotyped donors, roughly 80% fell in the genetic ancestry cluster associated with self-reported Caucasian donors. The study was designed to test whether signatures of past pathogen exposure could be identified by cataloging public T cell receptors. The T cell repertoires of roughly 660 subjects were profiled by immunosequencing and related to cytomegalovirus serostatus. A separate validation cohort of over 95 different subjects was used in addition to the 666-subject first cohort. To predict cytomegalovirus infection status, the study brought together high-throughput TCR immunosequencing, statistical association of individual TCRs with disease status, and machine learning. To study patterns of TCR occurrence, a later analysis re-analyzed previously published TCR beta repertoires from around 700 donors and added high-resolution HLA genotyping. Rather than drawing on any new phenotypic data, the later analysis identified candidate immune exposures from TCR beta sequences and the way those sequences occurred across donors. To decide whether each TCR beta V gene segment behaved as functional or pseudogenic, an earlier analysis of fewer than 750 of the donors relied on high-throughput TCR beta sequencing. Donor age, sex, ethnicity and CMV serostatus were compiled alongside the repertoire data. A later genetic analysis took genome-wide SNP genotypes for about 55% of the roughly 670 donors and used that subset as a discovery cohort. All discovery cohort repertoires had been generated using a single sequencing platform. HLA typing included class I and class II loci at four-digit resolution. The number of typed donors differed by locus: roughly 620-640 for A, B, C, DRB1 and DQB1; roughly 510 for DQA1; 606 for DPA1; and 450 to 480 for DPB1. Because of strong linkage in the cohort, 4 to 6 DR-DQ haplotypes were treated as single units for association and clustering. Across 398 genotyped donors of the cohort, an average of roughly 200,000 unique TCR beta nucleotide sequences per donor were sequenced, and roughly a sixth of those sequences were non-productive.

What the research found in general, with its limitations: Three of the identified cytomegalovirus-associated TCR beta chains were confirmed in vitro to be specific for cytomegalovirus antigens. Correlated functional status among segregating V segments might be attributable to linkage disequilibrium, but an unknown experimental factor could not be ruled out. In a later analysis, HLA-associated TCR beta chains showed more clonal expansion and lower generation probabilities than non-associated chains that were equally common. A further reported finding was that TCR beta sequences accurately predicted the HLA-A and HLA-B alleles for most subjects in the first cohort. Most TCR sequences were observed very rarely across donors, whereas some public TCRs were present in many individuals. Most CMV-associated TCR beta chains appeared to be HLA-restricted in a later analysis, and the HLA associations seemed to be driven largely by CMV exposure. Immune exposure information for the cohort was limited to CMV serostatus. The 87-base-pair reads could not distinguish some IMGT-functional V segments, including TRBV6-2 and TRBV6-3, so those segments were excluded. Several of the top co-occurrence clusters appeared to be linked to parvovirus B19, influenza, CMV and Epstein-Barr virus, according to a later analysis. In a later analysis, TCR association rates were found to vary across HLA loci, with the most associated TCRs seen for DRB1 alleles and the fewest for HLA-C alleles. The study gave a list of around 170 TCR beta chains associated with cytomegalovirus. Because counts were too low, 15 to 20 rarely observed V segments, including chromosome 9 orphons, were left out of the earlier analysis of approximately 500 of the donors. In this cohort, only TCR beta chains were sequenced, and detectable features were limited by the absence of alpha or paired-chain data. The presence/absence analyses assumed that sequencing depth was roughly uniform across donors, and that assumption may not be true. A later genetic analysis associated a missense DCLRE1C variant with V-gene and J-gene trimming of TCR beta chains, and an independent cohort replicated the association. In an earlier analysis of around 600 of the donors, most TCR beta V segments appeared in productive rearrangements about 87% or about 30% of the time, broadly matching IMGT annotations. Specific HLA alleles were associated with more than 15,000 TCR beta sequences at a false discovery rate of 0.05 in a later analysis. Assigning TCR associations to individual alleles was difficult when HLA alleles, especially DR and DQ, strongly co-occurred. The sequencing pipeline was judged likely to have produced a cluster of highly shared sequence variants as a technical artifact. Because HLA typing was unavailable for some donors at each locus, only the typed subset was used in association tests. The classifier was reported to diagnose cytomegalovirus status with high specificity and sensitivity in both the original cohort and the validation cohort. It was suggested by the authors that the approach could potentially be generalized to other disease states and immunological phenotypes. A later genetic analysis reported fewer N-insertions in productive TCRs among donors in an Asian-associated ancestry cluster than the roughly 700-donor mean.

Libraries were prepared through the immunoSEQ multiplex PCR assay. For the multiplex PCR, a mixture combining 60 forward primers for TCR Vbeta segments and 13 reverse primers for TCR Jbeta segments was used. Amplification of the CDR3 region of rearranged TCR beta genes was performed with a multiplex PCR assay on genomic DNA. The Illumina HiSeq System was used to sequence the amplified TCR beta libraries as 87-base-pair reads. From the authors' description of their analysis: In a later analysis, roughly 80 million unique TCR beta chains were counted across the 690 or so repertoires, and roughly 11 million of these chains were shared by at least two donors. Raw reads were error-corrected and collapsed into unique sequences by a nearest-neighbor algorithm in which closely related sequences were merged to remove PCR and sequencing errors. To assign V, D and J gene segments, CDR3 sequences were aligned to IMGT reference sequences. For a sequence to be retained, a match of at least six nucleotides to both a V gene segment and a J gene segment was required. Rearrangements were classified as productive when the CDR3 lacked stop codons and remained in frame with V and J, and all other rearrangements were classified as non-productive. Following IMGT convention, CDR3 was defined as the stretch from the second conserved V-encoded cysteine up to the conserved J-encoded phenylalanine. The earlier analysis of roughly 590 of the donors excluded sequences that lacked an unambiguous match to a single V gene segment. An earlier analysis of fewer than 650 of the donors classified V segments as functional when productive rearrangements were above 56.7% and as segregating when the standard deviation between donors was above 5%. A statistical classification framework was developed to diagnose cytomegalovirus status using the catalog of TCR beta chain sequences. V and J gene assignment, in a later analysis, came from comparing TCR nucleotide sequences with IMGT/GENE-DB human TR gene sequences. A later analysis assigned CDR3 sequences and most-parsimonious VDJ recombination scenarios with the TCRdist pipeline. In a later analysis, each TCR beta chain was defined by its CDR3 amino acid sequence together with its V-gene family, and reads without a unique V-gene family were excluded. As a way to deal with suspected cross-contamination and a sequencing artifact, a later analysis dropped hundreds of nucleotide sequences that were highly shared and had low generation probability. In a later analysis, a clonal expansion index was calculated for each public chain from normalized within-repertoire ranks of inferred template counts. In a later analysis, generation probabilities were computed using a VDJ recombination model fitted to out-of-frame rearrangements, and the results were checked against IGoR. A later analysis scored TCR-TCR, TCR-HLA and TCR-CMV co-occurrence with hypergeometric tests, applying a repertoire-size bias correction to TCR pairs. In a later analysis, false discovery rates were estimated by permuting HLA or CMV assignments 20 times. In a later analysis, co-occurring TCRs were grouped using DBSCAN, with TCRdist sequence similarity added in when clustering inside HLA-allele-positive subsets. Repertoires with fewer than 30,000 or more than 120,000 public chains, plus five repertoires with anomalous nucleotide sharing, were excluded from co-occurrence clustering. Not all clones reach the TCRdb copy of this immuneACCESS table, which keeps in-frame sequences only. Checked studies attribute under half of the gap to unresolved V genes and leave the rest unexplained. V, J and clone size were drawn from that table, and D and trimming were deduced from the DNA. The table for this sample records about 55,000 clones. Roughly an eighth of the sample lies in the top ten.

The cohort consisted of 666 healthy bone marrow donors. At the time of sampling, all cohort members were nominally healthy, though unrecorded immune exposures were likely present. The donor tested CMV seropositive and was one of the 289 seropositive cohort members. Each donor provided a peripheral blood sample, and peripheral blood mononuclear cells were used for TCR beta sequencing. The Qiagen DNeasy Blood Extraction Kit was used to extract genomic DNA from the blood cell samples. The V and J segments used are TRBV7-8 and TRBJ1-2; 9 bases in between match TRBD1. The sequence came from a woman aged 60-75 years in good health and CMV-seropositive. Sequenced material: PBMCs. The CDR3 corresponds to CASSLSTGGGYTF. The DNA reads TGTGCCAGCAGCTTATCAACAGGGGGCGGCTACACCTTC.